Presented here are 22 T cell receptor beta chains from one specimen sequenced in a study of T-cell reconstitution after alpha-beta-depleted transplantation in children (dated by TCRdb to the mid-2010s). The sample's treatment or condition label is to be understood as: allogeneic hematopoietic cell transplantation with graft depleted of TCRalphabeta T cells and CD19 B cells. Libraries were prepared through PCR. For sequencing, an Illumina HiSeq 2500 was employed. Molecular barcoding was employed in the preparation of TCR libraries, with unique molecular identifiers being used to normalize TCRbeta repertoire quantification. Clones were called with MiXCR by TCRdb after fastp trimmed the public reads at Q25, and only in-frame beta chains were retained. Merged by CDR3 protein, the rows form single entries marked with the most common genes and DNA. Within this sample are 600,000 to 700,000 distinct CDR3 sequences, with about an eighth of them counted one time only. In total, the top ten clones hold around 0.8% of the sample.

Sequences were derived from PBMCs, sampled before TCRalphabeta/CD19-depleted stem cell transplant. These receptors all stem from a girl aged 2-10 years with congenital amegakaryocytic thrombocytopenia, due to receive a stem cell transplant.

The chain's CDR3 is CASSLSPRLAGLETQYF. The CDR3 region has the DNA TGTGCCAGCAGCTTATCCCCCAGACTAGCGGGATTGGAGACCCAGTACTTC. V is TRBV7-8 and J is TRBJ2-5, with TRBD2 matching over 11 bases. CDR3 length equals 17 residues. V shed 2 bases, J shed 5 bases, and the junction held 10 bases outside the gene matches. Per germline, CDR1 SGHVS and CDR2 FQNEAQ.

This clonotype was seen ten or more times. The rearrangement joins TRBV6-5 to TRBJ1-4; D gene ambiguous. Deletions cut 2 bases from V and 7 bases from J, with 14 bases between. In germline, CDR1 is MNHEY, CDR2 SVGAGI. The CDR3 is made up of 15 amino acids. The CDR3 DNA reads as TGTGCCAGCAGTTACCTGGCGGGGTTTGGTGAAAAACTGTTTTTT. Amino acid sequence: CASSYLAGFGEKLFF.

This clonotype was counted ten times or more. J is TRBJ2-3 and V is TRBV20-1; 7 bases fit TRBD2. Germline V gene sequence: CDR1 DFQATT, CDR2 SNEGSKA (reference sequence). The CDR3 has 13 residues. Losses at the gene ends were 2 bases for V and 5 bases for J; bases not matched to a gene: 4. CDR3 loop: CSARIAGVDTQYF. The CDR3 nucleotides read TGCAGTGCTAGAATCGCGGGAGTAGATACGCAGTATTTT.

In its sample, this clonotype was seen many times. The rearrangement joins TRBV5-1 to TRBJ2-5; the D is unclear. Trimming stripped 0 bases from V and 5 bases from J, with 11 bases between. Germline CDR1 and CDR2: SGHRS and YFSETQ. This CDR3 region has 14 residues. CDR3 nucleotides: TGCGCCAGCAGCTTGGGCCATCCCCAGGAGACCCAGTACTTC. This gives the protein CASSLGHPQETQYF. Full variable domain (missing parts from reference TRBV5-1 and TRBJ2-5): KAGVTQTPRYLIKTRGQQVTLSCSPISGHRSVSWYQQTPGQGLQFLFEYFSETQRNKGNFPGRFSGRQFSNSRSEMNVSTLELGDSALYLCASSLGHPQETQYFGPGTRLLVL.

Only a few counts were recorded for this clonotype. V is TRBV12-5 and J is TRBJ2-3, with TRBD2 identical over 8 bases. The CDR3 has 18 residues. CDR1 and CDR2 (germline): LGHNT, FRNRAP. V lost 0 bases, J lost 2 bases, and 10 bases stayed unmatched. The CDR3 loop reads CASGLVLAGTGDTDTQYF. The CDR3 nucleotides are TGTGCTAGTGGTTTGGTATTAGCGGGGACGGGTGACACAGATACGCAGTATTTT.

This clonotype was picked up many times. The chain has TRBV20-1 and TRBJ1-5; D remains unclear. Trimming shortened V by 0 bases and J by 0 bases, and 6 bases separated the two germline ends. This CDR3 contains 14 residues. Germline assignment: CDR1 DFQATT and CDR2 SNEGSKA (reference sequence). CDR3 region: CSARDGSSNQPQHF. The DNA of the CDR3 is TGCAGTGCTAGAGATGGATCTAGCAATCAGCCCCAGCATTTT.

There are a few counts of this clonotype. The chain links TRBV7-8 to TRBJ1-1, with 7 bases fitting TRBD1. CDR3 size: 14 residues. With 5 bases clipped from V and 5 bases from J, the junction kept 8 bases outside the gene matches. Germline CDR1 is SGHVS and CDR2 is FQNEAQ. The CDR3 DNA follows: TGTGCCAGCAGCATATACAGGGGACGGACTGAAGCTTTCTTT. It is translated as CASSIYRGRTEAFF.

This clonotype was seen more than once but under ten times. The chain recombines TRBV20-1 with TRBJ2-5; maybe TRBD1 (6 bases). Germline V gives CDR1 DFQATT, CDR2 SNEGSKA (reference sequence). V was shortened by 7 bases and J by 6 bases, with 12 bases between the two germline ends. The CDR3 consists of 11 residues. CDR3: CSDRVLQTQYF. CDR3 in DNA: TGCAGTGACAGGGTCTTGCAGACCCAGTACTTC.

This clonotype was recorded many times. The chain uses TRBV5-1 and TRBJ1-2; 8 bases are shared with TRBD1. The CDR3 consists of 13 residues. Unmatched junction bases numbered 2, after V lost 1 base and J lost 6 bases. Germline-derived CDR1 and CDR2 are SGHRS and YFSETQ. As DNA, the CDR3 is TGCGCCAGCAGCTTGCCGACAGGGGATGGCTACACCTTC. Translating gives CASSLPTGDGYTF.

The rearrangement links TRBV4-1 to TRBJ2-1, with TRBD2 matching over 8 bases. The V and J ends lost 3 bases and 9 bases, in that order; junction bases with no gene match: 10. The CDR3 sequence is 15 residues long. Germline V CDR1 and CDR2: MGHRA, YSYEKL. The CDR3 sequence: CASSHPLAEGREQFF. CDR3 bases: TGCGCCAGCAGCCACCCACTAGCGGAGGGGCGTGAGCAGTTCTTC.

This CDR3 reads CASTLRVWMDEQYF. The CDR3 region has the DNA TGTGCCAGTACCCTTCGGGTATGGATGGACGAGCAGTACTTC. The gene calls are TRBV2 and TRBJ2-7; D remains ambiguous. Trimming removed 9 bases from V and 5 bases from J, with 20 bases in between. The CDR3 covers 14 residues. Germline V lookup: CDR1 SNHLY, CDR2 FYNNEI.

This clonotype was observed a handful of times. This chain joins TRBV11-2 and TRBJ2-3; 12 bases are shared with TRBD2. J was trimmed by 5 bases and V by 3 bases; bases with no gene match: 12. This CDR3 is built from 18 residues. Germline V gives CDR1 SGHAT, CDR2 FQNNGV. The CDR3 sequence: CASSFVLGWTSGIDTQYF. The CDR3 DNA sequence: TGTGCCAGCAGCTTTGTTCTCGGATGGACTAGCGGGATAGATACGCAGTATTTT.

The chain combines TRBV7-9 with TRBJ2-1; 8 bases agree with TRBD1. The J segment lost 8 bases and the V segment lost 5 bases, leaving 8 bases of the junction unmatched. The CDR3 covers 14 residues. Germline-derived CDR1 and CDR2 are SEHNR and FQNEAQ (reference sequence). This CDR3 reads CASSRSDRAYEQFF. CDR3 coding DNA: TGTGCCAGCAGCCGATCGGACAGGGCGTATGAGCAGTTCTTC.

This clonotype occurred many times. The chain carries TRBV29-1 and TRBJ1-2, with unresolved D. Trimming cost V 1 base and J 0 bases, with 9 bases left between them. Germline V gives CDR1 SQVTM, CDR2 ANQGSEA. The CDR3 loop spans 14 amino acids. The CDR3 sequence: CSVEGQASNYGYTF. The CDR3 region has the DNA TGCAGCGTTGAAGGCCAGGCATCTAACTATGGCTACACCTTC.

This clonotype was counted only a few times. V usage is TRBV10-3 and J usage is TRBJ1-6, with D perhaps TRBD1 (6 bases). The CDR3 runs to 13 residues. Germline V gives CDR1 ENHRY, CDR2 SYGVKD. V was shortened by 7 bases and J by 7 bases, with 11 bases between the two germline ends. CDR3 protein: CAITGTLNSPLHF. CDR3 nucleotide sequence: TGTGCCATCACTGGGACATTAAATTCACCCCTCCACTTT.

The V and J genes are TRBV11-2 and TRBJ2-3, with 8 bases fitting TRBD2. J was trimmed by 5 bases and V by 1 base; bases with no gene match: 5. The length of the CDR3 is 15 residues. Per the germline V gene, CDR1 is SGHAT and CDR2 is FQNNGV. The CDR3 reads CASSLARLARDTQYF. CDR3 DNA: TGTGCCAGCAGCTTAGCCCGACTAGCGAGAGATACGCAGTATTTT.

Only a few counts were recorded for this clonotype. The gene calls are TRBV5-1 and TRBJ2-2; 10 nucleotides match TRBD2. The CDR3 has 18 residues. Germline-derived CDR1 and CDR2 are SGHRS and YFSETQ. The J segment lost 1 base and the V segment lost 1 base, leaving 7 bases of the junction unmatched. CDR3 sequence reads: CASSLFPSGSWNTGELFF. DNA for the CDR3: TGCGCCAGCAGCTTGTTTCCTAGCGGGAGCTGGAACACCGGGGAGCTGTTTTTT.

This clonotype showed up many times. The DNA for the CDR3 is TGTGCCAGTACCCGTGGGCTAGCGGCCCCAGATACGCAGTATTTT. Protein sequence: CASTRGLAAPDTQYF. The rearrangement links TRBV5-6 to TRBJ2-3, with TRBD2 matching over 7 bases. Per the germline V gene, CDR1 is SGHDT and CDR2 is YYEEEE. J lost 4 bases, V lost 8 bases, and 13 bases had no gene match. CDR3 length equals 15 residues.

The chain's CDR3 is CSAHGTGAYGYTF. In nucleotides, the CDR3 is TGCAGCGCCCACGGGACAGGAGCATATGGCTACACCTTC. V usage is TRBV29-1 and J usage is TRBJ1-2; the match to TRBD1 covers 8 bases. Trimming cost V 7 bases and J 5 bases; bases outside gene matches: 9. This CDR3 contains 13 residues. CDR1 and CDR2 from the germline V gene are SQVTM and ANQGSEA.

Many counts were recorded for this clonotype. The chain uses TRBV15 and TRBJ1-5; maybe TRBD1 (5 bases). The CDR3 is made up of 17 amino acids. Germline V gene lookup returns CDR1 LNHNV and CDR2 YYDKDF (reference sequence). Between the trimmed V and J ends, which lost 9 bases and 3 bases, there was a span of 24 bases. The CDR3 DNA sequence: TGTGCCACTAAAGATGGGGACGACAGATTAGACAATCAGCCCCAGCATTTT. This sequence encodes CATKDGDDRLDNQPQHF.

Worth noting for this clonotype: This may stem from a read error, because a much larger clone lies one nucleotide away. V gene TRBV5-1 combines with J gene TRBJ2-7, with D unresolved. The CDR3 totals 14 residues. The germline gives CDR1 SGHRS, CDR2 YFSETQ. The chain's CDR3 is CVSRYFNAEHEQYF. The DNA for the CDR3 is TGCGTCAGCAGGTACTTCAATGCGGAACACGAGCAGTACTTC.

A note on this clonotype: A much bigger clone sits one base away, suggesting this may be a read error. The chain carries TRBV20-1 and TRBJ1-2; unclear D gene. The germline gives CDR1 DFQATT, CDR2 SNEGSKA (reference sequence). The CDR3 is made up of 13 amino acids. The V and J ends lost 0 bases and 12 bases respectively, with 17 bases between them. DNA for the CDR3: TGCAGTGCTAGAGATGGTCCCGAGGGAGGCGACACCTTC. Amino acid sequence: CSARDGPEGGDTF.